This T cell receptor beta chain stems from a study of Graves' ophthalmopathy and Graves' hyperthyroidism. Deletions cut 6 bases from V and 6 bases from J, with 20 bases between. CDR1 and CDR2 (germline): MNHNS, SASEGT. CDR3 length: 16 residues. Hyperthyroidism patients were newly diagnosed, ill under 2 months, and aged 18 to 65 years. RNA transcripts were the source from which TCR beta CDR3 regions were amplified. RT-PCR with HTBI primers came first, then second-round multiplex PCR. Each CDR3 protein is one row after TCRdb ran MiXCR on the multiplex PCR reads. This sample has about 620,000 distinct CDR3 sequences, with 22% found just once. This clonotype has at least ten counts.

Sequenced material: peripheral blood. The TCR comes from a woman aged 18-30 years with stable Graves' hyperthyroidism. Some clones in this sample may be carry-over from other donors' samples. The chain carries TRBV6-1 and TRBJ2-2; the D gene could be TRBD1 or TRBD2 (5 bases each). The CDR3: CASRTRDGRGPGELFF. CDR3 nucleotide sequence: TGTGCCAGCAGAACCAGGGACGGAAGGGGACCCGGGGAGCTGTTTTTT.